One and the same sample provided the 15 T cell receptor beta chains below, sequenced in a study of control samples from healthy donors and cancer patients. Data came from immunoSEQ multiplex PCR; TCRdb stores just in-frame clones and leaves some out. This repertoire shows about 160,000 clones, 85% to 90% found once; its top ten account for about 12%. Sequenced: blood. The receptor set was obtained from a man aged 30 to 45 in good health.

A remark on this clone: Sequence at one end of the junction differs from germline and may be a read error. The CDR3 coding sequence is TGTGCCCGTCGGGCCAGGAACGCTGAAGCTTTCTTT. It translates to CARRARNAEAFF. V and J are TRBV2 and TRBJ1-1; D unresolved. CDR3 length: 12 residues. Germline V gene sequence: CDR1 SNHLY, CDR2 FYNNEI. The complete variable domain, with remaining parts taken from reference TRBV2 and TRBJ1-1, reads EPEVTQTPSHQVTQMGQEVILRCVPISNHLYFYWYRQILGQKVEFLVSFYNNEISEKSEIFDDQFSVERPDGSNFTLKIRSTKLEDSAMYFCARRARNAEAFFGQGTRLTVV.

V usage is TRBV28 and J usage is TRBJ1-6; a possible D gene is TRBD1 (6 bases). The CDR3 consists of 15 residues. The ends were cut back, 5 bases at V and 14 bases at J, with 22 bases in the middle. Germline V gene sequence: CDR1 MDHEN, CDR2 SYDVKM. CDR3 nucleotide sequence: TGTGCCAGCAGTCCGGGGGGCCCAAGCCTTATGGCCCTCCACTTT. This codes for CASSPGGPSLMALHF.

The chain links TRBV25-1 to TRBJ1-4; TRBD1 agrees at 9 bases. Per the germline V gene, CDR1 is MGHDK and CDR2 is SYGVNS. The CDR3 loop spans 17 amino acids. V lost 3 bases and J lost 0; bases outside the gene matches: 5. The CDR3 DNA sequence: TGTGCCAGCAGTGACCGACAGGGGGTTTCAACTAATGAAAAACTGTTTTTT. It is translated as CASSDRQGVSTNEKLFF.

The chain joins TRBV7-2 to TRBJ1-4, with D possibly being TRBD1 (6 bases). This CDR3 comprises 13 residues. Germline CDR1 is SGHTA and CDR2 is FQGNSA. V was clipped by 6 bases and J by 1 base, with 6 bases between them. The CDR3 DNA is TGTGCCAGCAGGGACAGAACTAATGAAAAACTGTTTTTT. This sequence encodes CASRDRTNEKLFF.

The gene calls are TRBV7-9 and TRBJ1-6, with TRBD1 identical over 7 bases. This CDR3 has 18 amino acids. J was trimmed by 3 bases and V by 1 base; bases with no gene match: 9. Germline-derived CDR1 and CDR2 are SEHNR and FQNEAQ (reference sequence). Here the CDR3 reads CASSLVIPGQLYNSPLHF. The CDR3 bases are TGTGCCAGCAGCTTAGTGATTCCGGGACAGCTCTATAATTCACCCCTCCACTTT.

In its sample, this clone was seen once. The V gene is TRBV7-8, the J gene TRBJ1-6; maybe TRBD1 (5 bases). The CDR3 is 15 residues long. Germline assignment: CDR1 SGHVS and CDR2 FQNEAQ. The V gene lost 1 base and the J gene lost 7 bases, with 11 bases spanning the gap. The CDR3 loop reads CASSLDRGANSPLHF. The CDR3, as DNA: TGTGCCAGCAGCTTAGATCGGGGCGCGAATTCACCCCTCCACTTT. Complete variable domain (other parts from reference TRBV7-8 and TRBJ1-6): GAGVSQSPRYKVAKRGQDVALRCDPISGHVSLFWYQQALGQGPEFLTYFQNEAQLDKSGLPSDRFFAERPEGSVSTLKIQRTQQEDSAVYLCASSLDRGANSPLHFGNGTRLTVT.

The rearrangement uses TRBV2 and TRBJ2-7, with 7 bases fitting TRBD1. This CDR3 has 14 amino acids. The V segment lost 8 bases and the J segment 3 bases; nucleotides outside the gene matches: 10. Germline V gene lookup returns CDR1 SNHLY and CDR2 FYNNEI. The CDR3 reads CASLRGQVNYEQYF. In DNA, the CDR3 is TGTGCCAGCCTCCGAGGACAGGTCAACTACGAGCAGTACTTC.

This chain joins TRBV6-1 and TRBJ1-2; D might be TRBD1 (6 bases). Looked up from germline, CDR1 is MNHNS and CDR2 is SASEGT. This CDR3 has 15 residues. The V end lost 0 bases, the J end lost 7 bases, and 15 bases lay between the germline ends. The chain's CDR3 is CASSEALLGGRGYTF. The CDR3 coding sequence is TGTGCCAGCAGTGAAGCGCTGCTCGGGGGCCGTGGCTACACCTTC.

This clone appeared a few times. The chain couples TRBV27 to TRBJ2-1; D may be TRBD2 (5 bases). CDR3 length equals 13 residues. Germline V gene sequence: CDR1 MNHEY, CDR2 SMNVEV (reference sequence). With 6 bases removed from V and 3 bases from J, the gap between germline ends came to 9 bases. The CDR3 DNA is TGTGCCAGCAGGCCTAGCAACTACAATGAGCAGTTCTTC. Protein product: CASRPSNYNEQFF.

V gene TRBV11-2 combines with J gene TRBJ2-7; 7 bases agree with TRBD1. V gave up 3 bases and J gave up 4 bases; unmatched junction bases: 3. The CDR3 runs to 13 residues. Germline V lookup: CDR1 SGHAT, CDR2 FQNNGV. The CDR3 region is CASSFEQGYEQYF. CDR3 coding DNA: TGTGCCAGCAGCTTTGAACAGGGGTACGAGCAGTACTTC. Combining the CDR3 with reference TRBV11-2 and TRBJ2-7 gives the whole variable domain EAGVAQSPRYKIIEKRQSVAFWCNPISGHATLYWYQQILGQGPKLLIQFQNNGVVDDSQLPKDRFSAERLKGVDSTLKIQPAKLEDSAVYLCASSFEQGYEQYFGPGTRLTVT.

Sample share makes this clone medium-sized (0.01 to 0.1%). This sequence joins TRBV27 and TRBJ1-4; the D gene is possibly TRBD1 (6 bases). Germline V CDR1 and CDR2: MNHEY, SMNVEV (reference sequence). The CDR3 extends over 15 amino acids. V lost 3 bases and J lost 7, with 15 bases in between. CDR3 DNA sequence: TGTGCCAGCAGTTTCTCCGGGACATACGGTGAAAAACTGTTTTTT. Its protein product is CASSFSGTYGEKLFF.

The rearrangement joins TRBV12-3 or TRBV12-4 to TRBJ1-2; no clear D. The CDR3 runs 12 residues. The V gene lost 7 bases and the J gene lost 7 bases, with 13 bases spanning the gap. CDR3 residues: CASTLSPRGYTF. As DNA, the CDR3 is TGTGCCAGCACCCTATCCCCGCGTGGCTACACCTTC.

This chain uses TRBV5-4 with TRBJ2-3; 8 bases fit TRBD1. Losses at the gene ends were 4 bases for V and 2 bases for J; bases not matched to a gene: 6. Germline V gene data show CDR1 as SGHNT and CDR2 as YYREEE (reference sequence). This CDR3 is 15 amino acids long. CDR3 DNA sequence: TGTGCCAGCAGCACCGGACAGGGACACACAGATACGCAGTATTTT. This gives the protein CASSTGQGHTDTQYF. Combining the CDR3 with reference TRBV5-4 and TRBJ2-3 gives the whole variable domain ETGVTQSPTHLIKTRGQQVTLRCSSQSGHNTVSWYQQALGQGPQFIFQYYREEENGRGNFPPRFSGLQFPNYSSELNVNALELDDSALYLCASSTGQGHTDTQYFGPGTRLTVL.

CDR3 DNA: TGTGCCAGCAGTGATCCCTACGACCGGAGCAGCTACACCTTC. It specifies CASSDPYDRSSYTF. The rearrangement joins TRBV25-1 to TRBJ1-2; D gene uncertain. In germline, CDR1 is MGHDK, CDR2 SYGVNS. The V gene lost 3 bases and the J gene lost 9 bases, with 17 bases spanning the gap. The CDR3 consists of 14 residues.

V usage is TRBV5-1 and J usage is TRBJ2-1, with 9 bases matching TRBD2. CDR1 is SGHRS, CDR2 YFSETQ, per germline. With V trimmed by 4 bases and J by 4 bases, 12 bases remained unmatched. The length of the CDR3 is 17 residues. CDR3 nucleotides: TGCGCCAGCAGCCCGAGAGAGACTAGCGGATATTACAATGAGCAGTTCTTC. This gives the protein CASSPRETSGYYNEQFF.